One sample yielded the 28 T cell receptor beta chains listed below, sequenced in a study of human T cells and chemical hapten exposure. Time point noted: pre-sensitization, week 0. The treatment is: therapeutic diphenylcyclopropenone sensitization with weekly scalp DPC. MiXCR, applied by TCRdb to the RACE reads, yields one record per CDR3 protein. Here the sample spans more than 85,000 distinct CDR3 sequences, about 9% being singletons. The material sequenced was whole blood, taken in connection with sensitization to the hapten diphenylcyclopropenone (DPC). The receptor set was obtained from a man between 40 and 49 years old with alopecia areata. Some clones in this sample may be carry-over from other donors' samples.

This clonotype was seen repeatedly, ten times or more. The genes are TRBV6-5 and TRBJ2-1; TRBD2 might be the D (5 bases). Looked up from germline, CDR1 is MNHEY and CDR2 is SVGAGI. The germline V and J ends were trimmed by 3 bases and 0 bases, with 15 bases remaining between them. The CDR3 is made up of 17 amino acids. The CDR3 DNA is TGTGCCAGCAGTTATCCCATAGCGCGAAGCTCCTACAATGAGCAGTTCTTC. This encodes CASSYPIARSSYNEQFF.

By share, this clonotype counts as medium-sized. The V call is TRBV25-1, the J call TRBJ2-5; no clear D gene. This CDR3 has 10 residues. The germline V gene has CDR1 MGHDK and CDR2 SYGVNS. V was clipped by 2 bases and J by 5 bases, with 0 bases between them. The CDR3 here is CASSEETQYF. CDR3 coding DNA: TGTGCCAGCAGTGAAGAGACCCAGTACTTC.

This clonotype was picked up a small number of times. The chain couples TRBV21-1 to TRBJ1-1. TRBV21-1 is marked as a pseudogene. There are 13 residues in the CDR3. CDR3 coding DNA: TGTGCCAGGGGTGGGAGGATTAACACTGAAGCTTTCTTT. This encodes CARGGRINTEAFF.

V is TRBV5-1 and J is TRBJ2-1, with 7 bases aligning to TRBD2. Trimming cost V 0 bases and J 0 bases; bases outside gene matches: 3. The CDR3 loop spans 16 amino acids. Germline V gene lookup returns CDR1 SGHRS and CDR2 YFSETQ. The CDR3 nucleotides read TGCGCCAGCAGCTTGGGAGGCGGGAGCTCCTACAATGAGCAGTTCTTC. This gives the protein CASSLGGGSSYNEQFF.

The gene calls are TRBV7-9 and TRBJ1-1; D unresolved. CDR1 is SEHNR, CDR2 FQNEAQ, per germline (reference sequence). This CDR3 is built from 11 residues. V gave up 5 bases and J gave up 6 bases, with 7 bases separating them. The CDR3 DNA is TGTGCCAGCAGCCGCGGGTCTGAAGCTTTCTTT. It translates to CASSRGSEAFF.

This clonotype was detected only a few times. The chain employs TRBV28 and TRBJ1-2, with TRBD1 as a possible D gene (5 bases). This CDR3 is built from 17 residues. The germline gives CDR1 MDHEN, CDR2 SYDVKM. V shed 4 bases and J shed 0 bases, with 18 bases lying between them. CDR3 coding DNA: TGTGCCAGCAGTTCACCTTTTGGGACCGCAGCTAACTATGGCTACACCTTC. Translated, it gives CASSSPFGTAANYGYTF.

The CDR3 coding sequence is TGTGCCAGCAGTTTAGCTGACAGGGAGTACTTC. This sequence encodes CASSLADREYF. The rearrangement uses TRBV12-3 or TRBV12-4 and TRBJ2-4, with 7 bases fitting TRBD1. J lost 14 bases, V lost 0 bases, and 1 base had no gene match. The CDR3 extends over 11 amino acids.

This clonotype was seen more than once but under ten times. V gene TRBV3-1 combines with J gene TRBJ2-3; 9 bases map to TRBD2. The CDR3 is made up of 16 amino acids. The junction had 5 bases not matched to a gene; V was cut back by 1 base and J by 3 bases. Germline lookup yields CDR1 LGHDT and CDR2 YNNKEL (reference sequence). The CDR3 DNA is TGTGCCAGCAGCCAAGTAGCGGGAGTTTGGACAGATACGCAGTATTTT. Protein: CASSQVAGVWTDTQYF.

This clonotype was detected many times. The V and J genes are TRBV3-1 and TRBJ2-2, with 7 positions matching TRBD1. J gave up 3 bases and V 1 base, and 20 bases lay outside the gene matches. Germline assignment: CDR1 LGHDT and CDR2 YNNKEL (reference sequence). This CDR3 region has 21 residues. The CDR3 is CASSQARLKPGQSFYTGELFF. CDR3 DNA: TGTGCCAGCAGCCAAGCCCGATTAAAGCCGGGACAGTCGTTTTACACCGGGGAGCTGTTTTTT.

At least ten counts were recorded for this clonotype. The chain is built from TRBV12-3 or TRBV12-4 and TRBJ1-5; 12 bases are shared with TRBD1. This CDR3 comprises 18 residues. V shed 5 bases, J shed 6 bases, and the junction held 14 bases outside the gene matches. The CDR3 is CASSRTYPGTGGVQPQHF. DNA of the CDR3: TGTGCCAGCAGTAGAACCTACCCCGGGACAGGGGGCGTTCAGCCCCAGCATTTT.

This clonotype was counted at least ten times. This chain's CDR3 is CASSSLGTGARYF. DNA of the CDR3: TGTGCCAGCAGCTCCCTTGGGACGGGCGCCCGGTACTTC. This chain uses TRBV7-2 with TRBJ2-7; the D gene could be TRBD1 or TRBD2 (5 bases each). The germline gives CDR1 SGHTA, CDR2 FQGNSA. V lost 4 bases and J lost 12, with 19 bases in between. There are 13 residues in the CDR3.

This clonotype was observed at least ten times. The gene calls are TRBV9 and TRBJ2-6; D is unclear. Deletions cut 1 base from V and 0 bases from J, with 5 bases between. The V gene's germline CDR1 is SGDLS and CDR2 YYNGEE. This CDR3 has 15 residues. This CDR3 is CASSVRSSGANVLTF. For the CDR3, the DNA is TGTGCCAGCAGCGTAAGGAGCTCTGGGGCCAACGTCCTGACTTTC.

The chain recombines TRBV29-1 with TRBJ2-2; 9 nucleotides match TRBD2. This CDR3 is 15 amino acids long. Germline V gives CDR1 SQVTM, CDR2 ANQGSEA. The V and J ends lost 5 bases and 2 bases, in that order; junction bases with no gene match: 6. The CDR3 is CSVSSTSGNTGELFF. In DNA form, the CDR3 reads TGCAGCGTTTCCTCGACTAGCGGTAACACCGGGGAGCTGTTTTTT.

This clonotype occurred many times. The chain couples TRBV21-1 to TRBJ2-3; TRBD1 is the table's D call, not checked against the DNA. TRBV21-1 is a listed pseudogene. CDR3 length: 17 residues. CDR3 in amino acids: CASLTSRPPPDTDTQYF. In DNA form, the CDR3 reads TGTGCCAGCCTCACCTCCCGACCGCCCCCGGACACAGATACGCAGTATTTT.

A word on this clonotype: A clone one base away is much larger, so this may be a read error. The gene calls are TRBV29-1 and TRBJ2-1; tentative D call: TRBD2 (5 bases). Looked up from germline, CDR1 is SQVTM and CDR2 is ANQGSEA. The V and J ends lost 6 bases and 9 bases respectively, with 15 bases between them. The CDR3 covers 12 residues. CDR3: CSVNRGWGEQFF. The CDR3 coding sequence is TGCAGCGTCAACCGGGGATGGGGTGAGCAGTTCTTC.

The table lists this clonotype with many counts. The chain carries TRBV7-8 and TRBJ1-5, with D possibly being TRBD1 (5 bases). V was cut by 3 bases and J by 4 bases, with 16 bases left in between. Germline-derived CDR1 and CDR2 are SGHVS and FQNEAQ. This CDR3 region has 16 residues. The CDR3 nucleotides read TGTGCCAGCAGCTTGGCCGGGACGATGGGAAATCAGCCCCAGCATTTT. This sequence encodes CASSLAGTMGNQPQHF.

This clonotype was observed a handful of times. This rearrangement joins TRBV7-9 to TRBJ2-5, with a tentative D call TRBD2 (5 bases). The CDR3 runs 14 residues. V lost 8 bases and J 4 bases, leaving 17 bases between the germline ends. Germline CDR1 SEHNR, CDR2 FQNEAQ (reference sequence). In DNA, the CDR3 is TGTGCCAGCCAGGACCGGGATAATGGAGAGACCCAGTACTTC. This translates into CASQDRDNGETQYF.

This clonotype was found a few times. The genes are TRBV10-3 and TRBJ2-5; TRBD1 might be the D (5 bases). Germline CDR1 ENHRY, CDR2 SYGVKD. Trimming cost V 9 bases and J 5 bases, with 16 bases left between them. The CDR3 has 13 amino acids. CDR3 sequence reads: CAIGHTLGETQYF. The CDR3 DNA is TGTGCCATTGGACACACGCTTGGGGAGACCCAGTACTTC.

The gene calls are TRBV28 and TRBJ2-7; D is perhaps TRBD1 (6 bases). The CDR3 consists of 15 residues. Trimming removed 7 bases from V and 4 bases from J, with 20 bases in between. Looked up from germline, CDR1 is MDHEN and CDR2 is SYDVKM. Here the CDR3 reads CASKATGFAFYEQYF. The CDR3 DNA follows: TGTGCCAGCAAAGCTACAGGGTTCGCCTTTTACGAGCAGTACTTC.

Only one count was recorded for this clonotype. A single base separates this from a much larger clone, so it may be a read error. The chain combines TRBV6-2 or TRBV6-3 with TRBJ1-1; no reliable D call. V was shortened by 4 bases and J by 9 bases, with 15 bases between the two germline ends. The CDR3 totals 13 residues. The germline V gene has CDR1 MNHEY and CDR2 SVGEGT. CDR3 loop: CASSSLPSAKAFF. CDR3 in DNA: TGTGCCAGCAGTTCGCTCCCAAGTGCTAAAGCTTTCTTT.

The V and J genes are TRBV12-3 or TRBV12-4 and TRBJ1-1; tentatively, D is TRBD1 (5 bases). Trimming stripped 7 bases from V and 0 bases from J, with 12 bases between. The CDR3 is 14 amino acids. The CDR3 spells CASKRDPLNTEAFF. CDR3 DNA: TGTGCCAGCAAAAGGGACCCATTGAACACTGAAGCTTTCTTT.

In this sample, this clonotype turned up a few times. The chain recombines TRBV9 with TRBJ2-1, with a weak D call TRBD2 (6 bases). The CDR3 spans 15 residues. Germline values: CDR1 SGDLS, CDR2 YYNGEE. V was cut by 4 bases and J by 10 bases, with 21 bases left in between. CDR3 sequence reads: CASSTPGTPPGEQFF. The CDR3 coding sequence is TGTGCCAGCAGCACACCCGGGACTCCGCCCGGAGAGCAGTTCTTC.

CDR3 residues: CAAFQQGDRDEQYV. DNA for the CDR3: TGTGCCGCGTTCCAACAGGGGGACCGCGACGAGCAGTACGTC. The chain uses TRBV10-3 and TRBJ2-7, with 8 bases aligning to TRBD1. J lost 5 bases, V lost 11 bases, and 14 bases had no gene match. Germline CDR1 and CDR2: ENHRY and SYGVKD. The CDR3 consists of 14 residues.

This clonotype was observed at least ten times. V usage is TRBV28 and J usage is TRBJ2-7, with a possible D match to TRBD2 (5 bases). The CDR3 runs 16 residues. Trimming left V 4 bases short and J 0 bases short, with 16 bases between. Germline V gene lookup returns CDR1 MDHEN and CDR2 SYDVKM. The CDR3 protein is CASSSSGFRDSYEQYF. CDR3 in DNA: TGTGCCAGCAGTTCATCGGGGTTTCGGGACTCCTACGAGCAGTACTTC.

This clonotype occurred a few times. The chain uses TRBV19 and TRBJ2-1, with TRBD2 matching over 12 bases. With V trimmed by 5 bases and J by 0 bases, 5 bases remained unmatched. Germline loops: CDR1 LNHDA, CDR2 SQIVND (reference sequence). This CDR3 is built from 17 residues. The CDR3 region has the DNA TGTGCCAGTAGTTGGACTAGCGGGGCGAGCTCCTACAATGAGCAGTTCTTC. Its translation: CASSWTSGASSYNEQFF.

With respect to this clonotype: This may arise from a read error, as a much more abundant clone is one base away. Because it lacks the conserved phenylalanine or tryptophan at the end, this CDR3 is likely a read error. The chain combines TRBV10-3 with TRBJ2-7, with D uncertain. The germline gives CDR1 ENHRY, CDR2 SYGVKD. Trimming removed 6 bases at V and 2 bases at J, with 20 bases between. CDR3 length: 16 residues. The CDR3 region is CAIRVPGPFRTYEQYY. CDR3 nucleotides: TGTGCCATCAGAGTTCCCGGCCCATTCAGAACCTACGAGCAGTACTAC.

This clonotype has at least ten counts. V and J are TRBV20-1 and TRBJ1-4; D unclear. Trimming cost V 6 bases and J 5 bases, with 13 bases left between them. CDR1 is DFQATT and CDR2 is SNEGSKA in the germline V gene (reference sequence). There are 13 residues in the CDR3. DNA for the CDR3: TGCAGTGCCTACGGACTGGGAAATGAAAAACTGTTTTTT. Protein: CSAYGLGNEKLFF.

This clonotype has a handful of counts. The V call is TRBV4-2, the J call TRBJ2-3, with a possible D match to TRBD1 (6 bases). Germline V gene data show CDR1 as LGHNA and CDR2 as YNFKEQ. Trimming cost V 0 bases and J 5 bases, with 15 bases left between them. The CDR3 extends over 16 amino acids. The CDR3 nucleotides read TGTGCCAGCAGCCAAGATATAAGGGGGAGCGGAGATACGCAGTATTTT. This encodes CASSQDIRGSGDTQYF.